A selection of T cell receptor beta chains follows, all from one sample in a study of T cells after yellow fever vaccination. TCRdb passed the 5' RACE reads through MiXCR, listing each CDR3 protein once. The sample consists of approximately 300,000 distinct CDR3 sequences, about 10% of them appearing once. The sample consisted of CD4+ T cells sorted from PBMCs, taken 45 days after the yellow fever booster vaccination. The receptor source for this set is a young man who received the YFV17D yellow fever vaccine. Both conserved end residues are part of each CDR3. A D gene is named only where the DNA matches it firmly. A clone size is listed for some rows: how often the clone was seen (once, few, many), or a class if it is expanded.

D gene	CDR3 length	V gene	J gene	clone size	CDR3 DNA	CDR3 protein
NA	20	TRBV4-2	TRBJ2-3	NA	TGTGCCAGCAGCCGATCGGGTGGGGGGCGGAAGTTAAAATCCACAGATACGCAGTATTTT	CASSRSGGGRKLKSTDTQYF
NA	13	TRBV27	TRBJ1-2	few	TGTGCCAGCAGGCCACAGGGAGGGTATGGCTACACCTTC	CASRPQGGYGYTF
TRBD1	15	TRBV27	TRBJ1-1	few	TGTGCCAGCAGTTACAGGGGAGTAGGGGACACTGAAGCTTTCTTT	CASSYRGVGDTEAFF
TRBD2	13	TRBV6-1	TRBJ2-7	NA	TGTGCCAGTCCAAGCGGGAATATCTACGAGCAGTACTTC	CASPSGNIYEQYF
NA	11	TRBV20-1	TRBJ1-1	few	TGCAGTGCTTTCGGGAGCACTGAAGCTTTCTTT	CSAFGSTEAFF
NA	12	TRBV28	TRBJ1-4	many	TGTGCCAGCAGTTTAACGAATGAAAAACTGTTTTTT	CASSLTNEKLFF
NA	15	TRBV19	TRBJ1-2	few	TGTGCCAGTAGTTTGTACAGGGACCCCAACTATGGCTACACCTTC	CASSLYRDPNYGYTF
TRBD1	13	TRBV6-2/TRBV6-3	TRBJ2-4	few	TGTGCCAGTACACTTCAAACAGGGGAGATTCAGTACTTC	CASTLQTGEIQYF
NA	15	TRBV6-5	TRBJ2-5	NA	TGTGCCAGCAGTTACCTCCCCTCTTTGTGGGAGACCCAGTACTTC	CASSYLPSLWETQYF
NA	15	TRBV7-8	TRBJ2-5	many	TGTGCCAGCAGCTTATTTTCCAGGGGTGATCGGACCCAGTACTTC	CASSLFSRGDRTQYF
TRBD2	15	TRBV12-3/TRBV12-4	TRBJ2-3	NA	TGTGCCAGCAGCCCCGGGACTAGCATTACAGATACGCAGTATTTT	CASSPGTSITDTQYF
NA	12	TRBV7-2	TRBJ2-7	many	TGTGCCAGCAGCCCCTGGGACGGCGAGCAGTACTTC	CASSPWDGEQYF
NA	13	TRBV24-1	TRBJ2-5	few	TGTGCCACCAGCGCCCCTAACCAAGAGACCCAGTACTTC	CATSAPNQETQYF
TRBD2	16	TRBV4-1	TRBJ2-3	NA	TGCGCCAGCAGCCAAGGGACTAGCGGGCGCACAGATACGCAGTATTTT	CASSQGTSGRTDTQYF
TRBD1	15	TRBV12-3/TRBV12-4	TRBJ1-2	NA	TGTGCCAGCAGTCGGAGGGGACAGGGGGCCGGGGGCTACACCTTC	CASSRRGQGAGGYTF
TRBD1	13	TRBV6-1	TRBJ1-3	NA	TGTGCCAGCAGTTGGACAGGGGGATACACCATATATTTT	CASSWTGGYTIYF
TRBD2	14	TRBV7-9	TRBJ2-3	many	TGTGCCAGCAGCTACGGACTAGCGACAGATACGCAGTATTTT	CASSYGLATDTQYF
TRBD1	12	TRBV6-2/TRBV6-3	TRBJ2-7	NA	TGTGCCACGGGACAGGGGGCTTACGAGCAGTACTTC	CATGQGAYEQYF
NA	15	TRBV7-7	TRBJ2-2	few	TGTGCCAGCAGCCCAGACAGGTTTGGGACCGGGGAGCTGTTTTTT	CASSPDRFGTGELFF
NA	15	TRBV5-1	TRBJ2-7	many	TGCGCCAGCAGCTCCCCTCCATACGGGGTCTACGAGCAGTACTTC	CASSSPPYGVYEQYF
TRBD1	17	TRBV6-5	TRBJ1-1	few	TGTGCCAGCAGGAGTAACGGGGGAGCAGGGGGTAACACTGAAGCTTTCTTT	CASRSNGGAGGNTEAFF
NA	14	TRBV7-3	TRBJ2-7	NA	TGTGCCAGCAGCCCGCTGGGGCCCCTCGGCGAGCAGTACTTC	CASSPLGPLGEQYF
NA	16	TRBV12-3/TRBV12-4	TRBJ2-7	few	TGTGCCAGCAGTTTAGAGGCAGGCGGGGCCTCCTACGAGCAGTACTTC	CASSLEAGGASYEQYF
NA	15	TRBV6-5	TRBJ1-2	NA	TGTGCCAGCAGGGGACGGGGGCAGGGAAACTATGGCTACACCTTC	CASRGRGQGNYGYTF
TRBD1	12	TRBV7-7	TRBJ2-5	NA	TGTGCCAGCGGGACAGGGCAAGAGACCCAGTACTTC	CASGTGQETQYF
TRBD2	14	TRBV9	TRBJ2-1	NA	TGTGCCAGCAGCTTGCGGGGGTACTACAATGAGCAGTTCTTC	CASSLRGYYNEQFF
NA	11	TRBV24-1	TRBJ2-2	many	TGTGCCACCAGGCGCACCGGGGAGCTGTTTTTT	CATRRTGELFF
TRBD2	17	TRBV7-9	TRBJ2-3	NA	TGTGCCAGCAGCTTAGGAGTGGGGCTAGCGGGGGAAGATACGCAGTATTTT	CASSLGVGLAGEDTQYF
NA	14	TRBV7-2	TRBJ2-3	NA	TGTGCCAGCAGCTTTGGTAGGTCCACGGATACGCAGTATTTT	CASSFGRSTDTQYF
TRBD1	13	TRBV14	TRBJ1-2	NA	TGTGCCAGCAGCAAGACAGGGGGTGACGGCTACACCTTC	CASSKTGGDGYTF
NA	13	TRBV6-5	TRBJ1-1	NA	TGTGCCAGCAGTAGCCCTCTACAGATTGAAGCTTTCTTT	CASSSPLQIEAFF
NA	14	TRBV19	TRBJ1-1	few	TGTGCCAGTAGTACTATTGACAGGAGAGTTGAAGCTTTCTTT	CASSTIDRRVEAFF
TRBD1	14	TRBV4-1	TRBJ1-1	many	TGCGCCAGCAGCCCACGTCTCCGGGACAGTGAAGCTTTCTTT	CASSPRLRDSEAFF
NA	17	TRBV5-1	TRBJ2-3	NA	TGCGCCAGCAGCTTGGAGTCAGCTTACAGTAGCACAGATACGCAGTATTTT	CASSLESAYSSTDTQYF
NA	16	TRBV7-2	TRBJ2-2	few	TGTGCCAGCAGCCCCAGGGCAGCCTTCTATACCGGGGAGCTGTTTTTT	CASSPRAAFYTGELFF
NA	13	TRBV14	TRBJ1-1	few	TGTGCCAGCAGCCAAGATCGGCAGGGTCGAGCTTTCTTT	CASSQDRQGRAFF
NA	13	TRBV6-5	TRBJ1-1	NA	TGTGCCAGCAGCCCAGAAACCGGAAGGGAAGCTTTCTTT	CASSPETGREAFF
NA	13	TRBV4-2	TRBJ2-5	few	TGTGCCAGCAGCCAAGCCGACGGGGAGACCCAGTACTTC	CASSQADGETQYF
NA	15	TRBV5-4	TRBJ2-3	many	TGTGCCAGCAGCTCTTGGGGGGCAAGTACAGATACGCAGTATTTT	CASSSWGASTDTQYF
TRBD2	18	TRBV6-5	TRBJ2-2	NA	TGTGCCAGCAGTCGCCGACTAGCGGGGGGCCGTGCAACCGGGGAGCTGTTTTTT	CASSRRLAGGRATGELFF
NA	15	TRBV2	TRBJ1-1	many	TGTGCCAGCAGTGTACGAAAAGGAACGAACACTGAAGCTTTCTTT	CASSVRKGTNTEAFF
NA	13	TRBV5-1	TRBJ1-4	NA	TGCGCCAGCAGCTTCCAGAGTAATGAAAAACTGTTTTTT	CASSFQSNEKLFF
TRBD1	14	TRBV7-9	TRBJ2-7	few	TGTGCCAGCAGCCACGACAGGGGGCTTAACGAGCAGTACTTC	CASSHDRGLNEQYF
NA	16	TRBV2	TRBJ2-2	many	TGTGCCAGCAGTGATGAACAGGCTTCGAACACCGGGGAGCTGTTTTTT	CASSDEQASNTGELFF
TRBD1	15	TRBV7-2	TRBJ2-7	many	TGTGCCAGCAGCTTAGAAAGGGACAGGGTTTACGAGCAGTACTTC	CASSLERDRVYEQYF
TRBD2	16	TRBV5-4	TRBJ2-3	many	TGTGCCAGCAGCTTTACTAGCGGGGGGGCCGGGGATACGCAGTATTTT	CASSFTSGGAGDTQYF
NA	18	TRBV18	TRBJ1-3	NA	TGTGCCAGCTCACCGAGGGCCAGACCGGAGTCTATTGGAAACACCATATATTTT	CASSPRARPESIGNTIYF
NA	14	TRBV5-6	TRBJ2-3	NA	TGTGCCAGCTTGGGGGGGCAGGTTACAGATACGCAGTATTTT	CASLGGQVTDTQYF
NA	13	TRBV5-1	TRBJ1-1	NA	TGCGCCAGCAGCTTCGGGCCAGACACTGAAGCTTTCTTT	CASSFGPDTEAFF
NA	16	TRBV28	TRBJ1-1	many	TGTGCCAGCAGTCCCATAATGGGGGGGATGAACACTGAAGCTTTCTTT	CASSPIMGGMNTEAFF
NA	14	TRBV18	TRBJ1-2	NA	TGTGCCAGCTCGGCCGATTTATCGAACTATGGCTACACCTTC	CASSADLSNYGYTF
NA	17	TRBV7-9	TRBJ1-2	NA	TGTGCCAGCAGCTTAGGCAGCACCGGGACCCCGGGGGCTATGTACACCTTC	CASSLGSTGTPGAMYTF
TRBD1	13	TRBV29-1	TRBJ2-1	few	TGCAGCGGTAAGACAGGGGCTAGAGATGAGCAGTTCTTC	CSGKTGARDEQFF
TRBD1	13	TRBV7-9	TRBJ1-1	many	TGTGCCAGCAGCCTCAGGACAGGCGTTGAAGCTTTCTTT	CASSLRTGVEAFF
TRBD2	14	TRBV7-2	TRBJ2-3	NA	TGTGCCAGCAGCTTAGCGCGGGGGGGAAGCACGCAGTATTTT	CASSLARGGSTQYF
NA	12	TRBV11-2	TRBJ1-1	few	TGTGCCAGCAGCTTTGAGGCAGGGGAAGCTTTCTTT	CASSFEAGEAFF
TRBD2	16	TRBV5-1	TRBJ2-1	NA	TGCGCCAGCAGCGCTCGACTAGCGGGTCCGGGGGATGAGCAGTTCTTC	CASSARLAGPGDEQFF
NA	15	TRBV20-1	TRBJ1-1	few	TGCAGTCCAACCAGAGACAGTTCTCCCCGCACTGAAGCTTTCTTT	CSPTRDSSPRTEAFF
TRBD2	15	TRBV5-1	TRBJ2-7	NA	TGCGCCAGCAGCCTAGAGCGGGGGGGATCCTACGAGCAGTACTTC	CASSLERGGSYEQYF